Following are 8 T cell receptor beta chains from one sample sequenced in a study of CXCR3-negative and CXCR3-positive naive CD8 T cells. The study's findings and limits: When CXCR3-positive naive cells were set against CXCR3-negative naive cells, the former had more hydrophobic TRB CDR3s.

UMI-tagged TRB cDNA libraries were built via 5' RACE. Using the 5' RACE reads, TCRdb records one entry per CDR3 protein without DNA. This specimen shows fewer than 90,000 distinct CDR3 sequences; the ten leading clones hold approximately 0.53%. Their specific antigens are unknown. Sequenced sample: naive CXCR3+ CD8+ T cells from blood. Subset described: CD45RO-CCR7+CD27+CD95- naive CD8+ T cells expressing CXCR3 (TNR3+). These receptors all come from a human donor in good health. Some clones in this sample may be carry-over from other donors' samples.

The chain employs TRBV15 and TRBJ1-4. Looked up from germline, CDR1 is LNHNV and CDR2 is YYDKDF (reference sequence). CDR3 length equals 14 residues. This chain's CDR3 is CATSKGKADEKLFF.

V is TRBV4-2 and J is TRBJ2-7; no DNA is available, so the TRBD1 call from TCRdb remains unchecked. The CDR3 spans 13 residues. Per germline, CDR1 LGHNA and CDR2 YNFKEQ. The CDR3 is CASSHGREYEQYF.

The V and J genes are TRBV7-3 and TRBJ2-1. Germline CDR1 SGHTA, CDR2 FQGTGA. This CDR3 comprises 16 residues. CDR3: CASSLTGGLTHNEQFF.

The rearrangement links TRBV12-3 or TRBV12-4 to TRBJ2-1; the D call from TCRdb, TRBD1, cannot be confirmed without DNA. This CDR3 spans 13 amino acids. Here the CDR3 reads CASSGTLDNEQFF.

The CDR3 sequence is CATSDFTNPYGYTF. This chain links TRBV24-1 with TRBJ1-2. Germline lookup yields CDR1 KGHDR and CDR2 SFDVKD. The CDR3 is made up of 14 amino acids.

This chain links TRBV12-3 or TRBV12-4 with TRBJ1-2; the D call from TCRdb, TRBD1, cannot be confirmed without DNA. The CDR3 totals 13 residues. This CDR3 is CASSLGDLYGYTF.

The chain carries TRBV27 and TRBJ1-5; TCRdb's D call of TRBD1 is untestable without DNA. The CDR3 has 13 amino acids. Germline V CDR1 and CDR2: MNHEY, SMNVEV (reference sequence). This CDR3 reads CASSYTGIQPQHF.

The chain carries TRBV13 and TRBJ1-1. Germline CDR1 and CDR2: PRHDT and FYEKMQ (reference sequence). The length of the CDR3 is 13 residues. The CDR3 here is CASSLQMNPEAFF.